This T cell receptor beta chain was profiled in a study of cytomegalovirus exposure and HLA in healthy donors. Germline V gene lookup returns CDR1 LNHDA and CDR2 SQIVND (reference sequence). With 4 bases clipped from V and 14 bases from J, the junction kept 10 bases outside the gene matches. There are 13 residues in the CDR3. The PCR contained 60 Vbeta and 13 Jbeta primers. TCRdb's table, derived via immunoSEQ multiplex PCR, lists solely in-frame clones and lacks some. The sample gives around 120,000 clones, 80% of which show up once; roughly 2.4% is in the top ten. Sequencing used PBMCs. The rearrangement joins TRBV19 to TRBJ1-4, with 7 bases identical to TRBD1. This clonotype was sampled from a man in his thirties or forties in good health and CMV-seronegative. CDR3 nucleotides: TGTGCCAGTAGTACGAGTGACAGGGCCCGGCTGTTTTTT. Translating it yields CASSTSDRARLFF.